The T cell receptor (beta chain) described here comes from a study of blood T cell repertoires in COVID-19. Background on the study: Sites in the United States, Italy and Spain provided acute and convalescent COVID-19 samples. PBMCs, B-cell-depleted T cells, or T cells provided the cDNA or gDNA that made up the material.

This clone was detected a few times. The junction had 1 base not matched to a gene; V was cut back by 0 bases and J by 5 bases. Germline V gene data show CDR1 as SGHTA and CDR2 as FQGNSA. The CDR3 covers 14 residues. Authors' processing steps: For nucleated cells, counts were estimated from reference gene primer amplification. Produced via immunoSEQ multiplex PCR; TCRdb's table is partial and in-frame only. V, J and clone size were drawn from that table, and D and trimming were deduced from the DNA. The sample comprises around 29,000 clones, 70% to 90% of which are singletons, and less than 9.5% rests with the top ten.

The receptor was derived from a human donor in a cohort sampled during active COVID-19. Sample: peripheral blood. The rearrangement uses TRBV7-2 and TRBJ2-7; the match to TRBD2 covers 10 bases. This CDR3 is CASSLASGRHEQYF. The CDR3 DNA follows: TGTGCCAGCAGCTTAGCTAGCGGGAGGCACGAGCAGTACTTC.